This T cell receptor (beta chain) was retrieved from a study of T cells in lung cancer brain metastases. The CDR3 runs 16 residues. CDR1 and CDR2 (germline): SGHRS, YFSETQ. Trimming took off 3 bases at V and 4 bases at J, with 17 bases between the two ends. A remark on this clone: Its antigen is still unknown.

Overall study results and limits: Paired lesions shared few clones; most were lesion-specific (mean Morisita about 0.2).

Produced via immunoSEQ multiplex PCR; TCRdb's table is partial and in-frame only. The table records over a thousand clones, 86% of them present only once. Sequencing input: tumor tissue from a brain metastasis. The chain joins TRBV5-1 to TRBJ2-1; D is possibly TRBD1 (6 bases). The TCR originated in an older woman with non-small cell lung cancer that had spread to the brain. The CDR3 region is CASSSKTGTLYNEQFF. CDR3 sequence (DNA): TGCGCCAGCAGCTCGAAAACAGGGACCCTTTACAATGAGCAGTTCTTC.